Sequencing of this T cell receptor beta chain was carried out in a study of T cell responses to AZD1222 COVID-19 vaccine. Repertoires were generated with immunoSEQ multiplex PCR, while TCRdb's copy carries only in-frame clones and drops some. In the table there are approximately 52,000 clones, about 87% of which are singletons. The CDR3 is 15 amino acids. Trimming pared 5 bases from V and 6 bases from J, leaving 19 bases between. The germline V gene has CDR1 SNHLY and CDR2 FYNNEI. Concerning this clone: As yet, its antigen is unknown.

Study-wide results and caveats: Dominant at 160-218 and 743-854, vaccine-associated CD4 TCRs also spanned spike. Donors skewed white British and female; clonal diversity was possibly underestimated. A rise in Spike-specific TCR breadth and depth followed two AZD1222 doses.

The sequence came from an adult who received the AZD1222 COVID-19 vaccine. This sequence joins TRBV2 and TRBJ1-2; D is possibly TRBD1 (5 bases). The sample here was peripheral blood, taken 28 days after the second AZD1222 dose. This CDR3 reads CASSRDGQGLDGYTF. The CDR3 region has the DNA TGTGCCAGCAGTCGTGACGGTCAGGGACTAGATGGCTACACCTTC.